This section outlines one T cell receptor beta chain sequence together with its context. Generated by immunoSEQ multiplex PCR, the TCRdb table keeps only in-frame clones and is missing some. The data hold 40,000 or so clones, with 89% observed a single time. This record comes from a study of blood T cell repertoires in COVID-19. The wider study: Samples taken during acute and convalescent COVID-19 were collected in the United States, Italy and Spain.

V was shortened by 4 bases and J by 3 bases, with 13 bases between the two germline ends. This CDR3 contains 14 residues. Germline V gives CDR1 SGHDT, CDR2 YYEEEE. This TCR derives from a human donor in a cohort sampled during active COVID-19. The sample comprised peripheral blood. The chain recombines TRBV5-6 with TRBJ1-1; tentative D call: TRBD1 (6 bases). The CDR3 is CASSGVDRYTEAFF. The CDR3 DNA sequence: TGTGCCAGCAGCGGGGTCGACAGGTACACTGAAGCTTTCTTT.